This record looks at one T cell receptor beta chain sequence and its context. TCR libraries were prepared from 3,000 to 3,500 ng total RNA each. UMIs with a 6-nucleotide sample barcode were added by template switching. TCRdb reprocessed the 5' RACE reads and stores each CDR3 protein as one record, lacking DNA. The sample's table shows 400,000 to 500,000 distinct CDR3 sequences. These data belong to a study of monozygotic twins with inflammatory bowel disease. Germline-derived CDR1 and CDR2 are SGHTA and FQGNSA. This CDR3 spans 16 amino acids. V usage is TRBV7-2 and J usage is TRBJ2-3; TCRdb indicates TRBD2, and absent DNA this call remains unverified. This sequence was found in a human donor with ulcerative colitis or Crohn's disease, or a healthy co-twin of an affected twin (not recorded which). The sample comprised blood. The CDR3 sequence: CASSSGLAGEWYTQYF. The variable domain in full, with the rest retrieved from reference TRBV7-2 and TRBJ2-3, is GAGVSQSPSNKVTEKGKDVELRCDPISGHTALYWYRQSLGQGLEFLIYFQGNSAPDKSGLPSDRFSAERTGGSVSTLTIQRTQQEDSAVYLCASSSGLAGEWYTQYFGPGTRLTVL.